Reported below is one T cell receptor beta chain. Its antigen is currently unknown. The data originate from a study of cytotoxic CD8 clonotypes in ibrutinib-treated CLL. Whole-study context: Partial response occurred in some 25 patients and complete response in 2; at median around 5.5 years, approximately 14 remained remitted and 12 progressed.

Measured with immunoSEQ multiplex PCR; TCRdb has only the in-frame clones, and not every one. Among around 310,000 clones listed, 80% were seen once. Study-wide results and limits: Public clonotypes (which were uncommon) either contracted or remained stable on treatment.

Looked up from germline, CDR1 is SGHVS and CDR2 is FNYEAQ. Trimming at V came to 1 base and at J to 4 bases, leaving 5 bases not matched to a gene. The CDR3 contains 15 residues. The chain uses TRBV7-6 and TRBJ1-2; 8 bases map to TRBD1. The source is a human donor with chronic lymphocytic leukemia. Sequenced here: PBMCs, sampled before ibrutinib treatment. DNA of the CDR3: TGTGCCAGCAGCTTAGTGCCGACAGGGGCCTATGGCTACACCTTC. This encodes CASSLVPTGAYGYTF. The full variable domain, in which reference TRBV7-6 and TRBJ1-2 provide the parts outside the CDR3, is GAGVSQSPRYKVTKRGQDVALRCDPISGHVSLYWYRQALGQGPEFLTYFNYEAQQDKSGLPNDRFSAERPEGSISTLTIQRTEQRDSAMYRCASSLVPTGAYGYTFGSGTRLTVV.